The T cell receptor beta chain described here comes from a study of T cells in Graves' hyperthyroidism and ophthalmopathy (dated by TCRdb to about 2019). In terms of the full investigation: Peripheral blood samples were taken at the time of initial diagnosis, prior to any treatment. A discovery cohort of roughly 96 patients, 43 with Graves' ophthalmopathy and 55 to 60 with stable Graves' hyperthyroidism, was used to find distinguishing TCR V-J signatures. An independent validation cohort of under 20 hyperthyroidism patients and 17 patients who later progressed to ophthalmopathy tested prospective prediction of ophthalmopathy. The approximately 90 discovery patients were divided at random into training and test sets in a 7:3 ratio. In over five Graves' hyperthyroidism patients, the study also compared T-cell repertoires from thyroid tissue with T-cell repertoires from blood. Once sampling was done, hyperthyroidism patients were given methimazole at a starting dose of 30 mg daily, whereas ophthalmopathy patients were given high-dose intravenous methylprednisolone. The paper reports TCR Vbeta CDR3 sequencing of more than 120 peripheral blood samples: 43 ophthalmopathy, fewer than 80 hyperthyroidism and 17 progressor patients. What the work shows at the level of the full study, not this receptor alone: In validation, progression to ophthalmopathy was predicted by the model with 70.59% sensitivity and around 75% specificity, a median of 6.5 months before onset. Ophthalmopathy was separated from stable hyperthyroidism by a 13 V-J signature model, with 85% to 90% sensitivity and about 81% specificity obtained in cross-validation and 80%/75% obtained in testing. Blood samples also contained most of the expanded thyroid clonotypes (frequency above 0.001), which suggests that blood repertoires may reflect thyroid immune responses. No statistical method was used to set the sample size in advance, and investigators knew the group allocation.

This clonotype was detected ten times or more. No cognate antigen has been identified for it. No base qualities exist here, and no much larger clone lies one base off it. The TCR beta CDR3 regions were amplified from RNA transcripts. The first round of RT-PCR for the TCR CDR3 was performed with the HTBI primer set and the Qiagen OneStep RT-PCR kit. The libraries were constructed in a second round of multiplex PCR and then size-selected and purified. Paired-end sequencing of the libraries was performed with 100 bp reads on an Illumina HiSeq2000. The source study handled its data this way. SOAPnuke was used to process the raw data, removing reads that contained adapters or uncalled bases, had a mean Phred below 15, or lacked an exact match to the constant primer or identifier. COPE v1.2.5 was used to merge the high-quality paired reads, and each unique nucleotide sequence was defined as a clonotype. MiTCR v1.1 was used to align clonotypes to the IMGT TRBV, TRBD and TRBJ reference segments. The analysis included only V-J combinations with a frequency above 0.0001, which together covered 99% to 99.2% of the repertoires. A TCS score was defined as the ratio of F50 (clonal expansion) to E x V (chaos), with BLOSUM62-based TCRdist applied between CDR3 peptides within each V-J. Welch's t-statistics and random forest reduced 500 to 550 V-J features to roughly 13, which were used in a naive Bayes classifier (R e1071). Using fastp at Q25 and MiXCR, TCRdb reprocessed the public reads and kept productive beta chains. CDR3 protein sequences are deduplicated, and each keeps its most common genes and DNA. TCRdb, not the original authors, processed these V and J calls. The sample includes around 380,000 distinct CDR3 sequences, with roughly 14% observed a single time. Of the sample, around 20% falls within the top ten clones.

Hyperthyroidism patients were newly diagnosed, had a disease duration of under 2 months, and were aged 18 to 65 years. Exclusion was applied to patients with uncontrolled infections, other autoimmune diseases, pregnancy or lactation. Diagnoses were based on clinical symptoms, serum thyroxine and TRAb, thyroid ultrasound and orbital computed tomography. Blood from progressor patients was collected at the time of first diagnosis with hyperthyroidism, before any ophthalmopathy symptoms had appeared. PBMCs were separated from around 9.1 ml of fresh peripheral blood using Ficoll-Paque density gradient centrifugation. Patients classed as progressors first received a Graves' hyperthyroidism diagnosis and then went on to develop ophthalmopathy during follow-up. Trizol reagent was used to extract total RNA, and RNA quality was then checked on an Agilent 2100 Bioanalyzer. V gives up 3 bases and J gives up 4 bases, and the segment between their germline ends measures 7 bases. Including cysteine and phenylalanine, the CDR3 has 13 amino acids. Only CDR3 DNA is held: 39 bases, read in frame from base 1. For CDR1 and CDR2, the germline V gene (reference sequence) lists SEHNR and FQNEAQ.

Sequencing used blood. The source is a man under 40 with Graves' hyperthyroidism that later progressed to Graves' ophthalmopathy. The chain links TRBV7-9 with TRBJ2-1, with an unclear D gene assignment. CDR3 sequence: CASSFLGYNEQFF. The DNA sequence follows: TGTGCCAGCAGCTTTCTAGGGTACAATGAGCAGTTCTTC.